The clone carrying this T cell receptor beta chain was observed a few times. The CDR3 consists of 16 residues. V lost 1 base and J lost 0, with 7 bases in between. Looked up from germline, CDR1 is SGHAT and CDR2 is FQNNGV. The data stem from a study of blood T cell repertoires in COVID-19. Study-level background: T cells, B-cell-depleted T cells, or PBMCs provided the cDNA or gDNA that served as material.

Clones were read by immunoSEQ multiplex PCR, and TCRdb kept only the in-frame ones, dropping some. The data hold around 100,000 clones, with 80% to 90% observed a single time. The TCR originated in a woman between 45 and 60 years old who had recovered from COVID-19. This rearrangement joins TRBV11-2 to TRBJ1-6; D not certain. Sequences were obtained from PBMCs or T cells enriched from blood (not recorded which). The CDR3 DNA is TGTGCCAGCAGCTTAGTGGGGAGCTCCTATAATTCACCCCTCCACTTT. It yields the protein CASSLVGSSYNSPLHF.